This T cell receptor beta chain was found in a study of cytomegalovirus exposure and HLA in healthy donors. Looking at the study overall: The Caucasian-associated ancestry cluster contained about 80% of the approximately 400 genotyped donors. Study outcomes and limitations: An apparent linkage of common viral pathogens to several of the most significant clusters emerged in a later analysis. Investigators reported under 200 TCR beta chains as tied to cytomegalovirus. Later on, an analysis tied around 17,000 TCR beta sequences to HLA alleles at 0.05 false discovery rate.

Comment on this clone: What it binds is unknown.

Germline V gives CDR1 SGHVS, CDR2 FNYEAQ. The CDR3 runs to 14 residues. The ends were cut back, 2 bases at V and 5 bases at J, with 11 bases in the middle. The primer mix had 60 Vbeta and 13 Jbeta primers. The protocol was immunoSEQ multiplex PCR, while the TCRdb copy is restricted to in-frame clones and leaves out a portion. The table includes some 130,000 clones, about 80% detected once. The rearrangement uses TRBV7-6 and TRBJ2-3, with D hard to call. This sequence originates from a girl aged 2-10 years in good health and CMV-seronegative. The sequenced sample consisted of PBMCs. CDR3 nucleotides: TGTGCCAGCAGCTTAAGAGGTTCGGGAGATACGCAGTATTTT. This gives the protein CASSLRGSGDTQYF.